The rows below give T cell receptor beta chains drawn from one sample of a study of T-cell memory formation after mild COVID-19. TCRdb redid the calling of the 5' RACE reads with MiXCR, one entry per CDR3 protein. The table records 470,000 or so distinct CDR3 sequences, 20% to 25% of them present only once. Sequencing input: PBMCs or a T cell subset sorted from them (not recorded which). The receptors stem from an adult woman who had mild COVID-19 (a few samples of this study predate the infection). Cell type and time point are not known. The CDR3 runs from the conserved cysteine through the conserved F or W. D genes are given only for firm matches. The size entry is marked missing in some rows and otherwise reads once, few, many or a size class.

clone_size j_call d_call v_call cdr3_nt cdr3_aa
. TRBJ1-1 TRBD1 TRBV5-1 TGCGCCAGCAGCCGGGGACAGCAGAACACTGAAGCTTTCTTT CASSRGQQNTEAFF
. TRBJ1-6 TRBD1 TRBV6-5 TGTGCCAGCAGCCGACGACAGGGTCGCGATAATTCACCCCTCCACTTT CASSRRQGRDNSPLHF
. TRBJ1-6 TRBD1 TRBV12-3/TRBV12-4 TGTGCCAGCAGGGCCGGGACAGATAATTCACCCCTCCACTTT CASRAGTDNSPLHF
few TRBJ2-7 TRBD1 TRBV7-9 TGTGCCAGCAGCTTAGCGTCCGGGACAGGGGTCTACGAGCAGTACTTC CASSLASGTGVYEQYF
. TRBJ2-1 . TRBV24-1 TGTGCCACCAGAATGGGGGATGAGCAGTTCTTC CATRMGDEQFF
. TRBJ2-2 . TRBV6-1 TGTGCCAGCAGTGAAGGGACCTTCCGGGAGCTGTTTTTT CASSEGTFRELFF
. TRBJ2-1 . TRBV9 TGTGCCAGCAGCGTCGGCGGATCCGGGCAGTTCTTC CASSVGGSGQFF
few TRBJ2-7 . TRBV30 TGTGCCTGGAGTGTTCAGTCCGGAGGCGAGCAGTACTTC CAWSVQSGGEQYF
few TRBJ1-4 . TRBV29-1 TGCAGCGCCCGATCCCTGGGCGGCGAAAAACTGTTTTTT CSARSLGGEKLFF
. TRBJ2-3 TRBD2 TRBV6-5 TGTGCCAGCAGCCCCGGGACTAGCGTAGATACGCAGTATTTT CASSPGTSVDTQYF
few TRBJ2-1 TRBD2 TRBV5-1 TGCGCCAGCAGCCTACCCTTATTAGCGGGAGTTAAGAATGAGCAGTTCTTC CASSLPLLAGVKNEQFF
few TRBJ1-3 . TRBV12-3/TRBV12-4 TGTGCCAGCCGATTCGGGATGATGTCTGGAAACACCATATATTTT CASRFGMMSGNTIYF
. TRBJ1-3 . TRBV12-3/TRBV12-4 TGTGCCAGCAGTCCCCGGGGTAGTTTAGGCTCTGGAAACACCATATATTTT CASSPRGSLGSGNTIYF
few TRBJ2-3 . TRBV4-1 TGCGCCAGCAGCCAAGATGGGTATACCCATGATACGCAGTATTTT CASSQDGYTHDTQYF
. TRBJ2-2 . TRBV4-1 TGCGCCAGCAGCCAAGATCCCGGCAGGGGTTGGGTCGGGGAGCTGTTTTTT CASSQDPGRGWVGELFF
. TRBJ1-1 TRBD1 TRBV30 TGTGCCTGGACCTCCCAGTGGGACAGGGCCATGAACACTGAAGCTTTCTTT CAWTSQWDRAMNTEAFF
. TRBJ1-1 . TRBV29-1 TGCAGCGTTGAAGACTTACTCGGCAGGCCTGCGAACACTGAAGCTTTCTTT CSVEDLLGRPANTEAFF
few TRBJ2-1 . TRBV7-3 TGTGCCAGCAGCTTATTTAATCTCTCCTACAATGAGCAGTTCTTC CASSLFNLSYNEQFF
. TRBJ2-7 TRBD2 TRBV7-2 TGTGCCAGCAGCGGGAGACTAGCGTCGTCCTACGAGCAGTACTTC CASSGRLASSYEQYF
. TRBJ2-3 TRBD1 TRBV7-9 TGTGCCAGCAGCTCTGGTTGGACAGGGTCTACAGATACGCAGTATTTT CASSSGWTGSTDTQYF
few TRBJ1-1 . TRBV20-1 TGCAGTGCTAGGTCCTTACGAGGCGTGGAGACTGAAGCTTTCTTT CSARSLRGVETEAFF
. TRBJ2-3 . TRBV5-1 TGCGCCAGCAGCCGACTCGGAACGAGGACAGATACGCAGTATTTT CASSRLGTRTDTQYF
. TRBJ2-2 . TRBV7-6 TGTGCCAGCAGCTTAGGCAACCCGGGGGAGCTGTTTTTT CASSLGNPGELFF
. TRBJ1-1 . TRBV12-3/TRBV12-4 TGTGCCAGCACATTAGGAGGGGACGGCACTGAAGCTTTCTTT CASTLGGDGTEAFF
. TRBJ1-2 . TRBV29-1 TGCAGCATGGCCAAATACAGGGACCCTCGAGACTATGGCTACACCTTC CSMAKYRDPRDYGYTF
many TRBJ2-4 . TRBV20-1 TGCAGTGCCCGAGACGAATTACTAGGGGAGAAGGTTCAGTACTTC CSARDELLGEKVQYF
. TRBJ2-7 . TRBV30 TGTGCCTGGAGTGTATCAGGCTACGAGCAGTACTTC CAWSVSGYEQYF
few TRBJ2-1 TRBD2 TRBV3-1 TGTGCCAGCAGCGAGGGACTAGCGGCCGGTGAGCAGTTCTTC CASSEGLAAGEQFF
once TRBJ1-5 TRBD1 TRBV5-3 TGTGCCAGAACGGGGACAGGGGGAGGGTATAGCAATCAGCCCCAGCATTTT CARTGTGGGYSNQPQHF
. TRBJ2-6 TRBD2 TRBV7-2 TGTGCCAGCACCCTTAGCGGGGGAACTGGGGCCAACGTCCTGACTTTC CASTLSGGTGANVLTF
. TRBJ1-2 . TRBV6-2/TRBV6-3 TGTGCCAGCAGTTACCCGCAGGTCTATGGCTACACCTTC CASSYPQVYGYTF
. TRBJ1-5 TRBD1 TRBV19 TGTGCCAGTATAAGGACAGGGGATAGCAATCAGCCCCAGCATTTT CASIRTGDSNQPQHF
. TRBJ2-7 . TRBV6-5 TGTGCCAGCAGTTACTCGACTAACCATGCAACCCCCTACGAGCAGTACTTC CASSYSTNHATPYEQYF
few TRBJ1-1 . TRBV12-5 TGTGCTAGTGGTCTCGGTCCAAACACTGAAGCTTTCTTT CASGLGPNTEAFF
. TRBJ2-7 . TRBV7-9 TGTGCCAGCAGCTTTGACAGCGGAGTATACTACGAGCAGTACTTC CASSFDSGVYYEQYF
. TRBJ2-3 TRBD1 TRBV5-1 TGCGCCAGCAGCTCGGGGGACAGGGCCACAGATACGCAGTATTTT CASSSGDRATDTQYF
many TRBJ1-1 TRBD1 TRBV5-1 TGCGCCAGCAGCGGGGGACAGGGTGACACTGAAGCTTTCTTT CASSGGQGDTEAFF
few TRBJ1-1 TRBD1 TRBV4-3 TGCGCCAGCAGCCTGGACAGGGGAGCCACTGAAGCTTTCTTT CASSLDRGATEAFF
few TRBJ1-2 . TRBV4-1 TGCGCCAGCAGCCAAGAGGGGGGAGGCGGCTACACCTTC CASSQEGGGGYTF
. TRBJ1-5 . TRBV20-1 TGCAGTGCTAGAGACGGGGGCGTCAATCAGCCCCAGCATTTT CSARDGGVNQPQHF
. TRBJ2-7 . TRBV20-1 TGCAGCCCCAAGGGCACCTACGAGCAGTACTTC CSPKGTYEQYF
. TRBJ2-3 . TRBV19 TGTGCCAGTAGTAACAGGGACACAGATACGCAGTATTTT CASSNRDTDTQYF
few TRBJ1-1 TRBD1 TRBV2 TGTGCCAGCAGTGTCACAGGGGGGGACACTGAAGCTTTCTTT CASSVTGGDTEAFF